This entry concerns a single T cell receptor beta chain. Its antigen remains unidentified. The CDR3 is 13 residues long. Germline V gene lookup returns CDR1 MNHEY and CDR2 SMNVEV (reference sequence). The PCR had 60 Vbeta and 13 Jbeta primers. Only in-frame clones appear in the TCRdb table, and some are missing; sequencing was by immunoSEQ multiplex PCR. The table lists over 110,000 clones, 65% to 85% of them singletons, with 2.5% in the top ten. The data stem from a study of cytomegalovirus exposure and HLA in healthy donors. Study-wide results and caveats: As confirmed in vitro, a few CMV-associated chains were specific for CMV antigens. Segments of the TCR beta V type were, in most cases, productive about 87% or about 30% of the time in an earlier analysis. TCR beta V- and J-gene trimming was later associated with a missense DCLRE1C variant. By HLA locus, TCR association rates varied in a later analysis, with DRB1 showing the most and HLA-C the fewest.

Sequencing was carried out using PBMCs. The chain has TRBV27 and TRBJ2-5, with TRBD1 matching 10 bases. The end of the DNA aligns better with TRBJ2-7, so the J call may be wrong. The sequence derives from a male donor in good health and CMV-seronegative. CDR3 sequence reads: CASSGQGAYEQYF. The CDR3 DNA follows: TGTGCCAGCAGTGGACAGGGGGCCTACGAGCAGTACTTC.